This T cell receptor (beta chain) was documented in a study of siplizumab effects on memory and regulatory T cells. Losses at the gene ends were 5 bases for V and 2 bases for J; bases not matched to a gene: 8. This CDR3 spans 15 amino acids. Per the germline V gene, CDR1 is SGHVS and CDR2 is FQNEAQ. Each sample had roughly 10^5 TCR templates assayed. Sequenced by immunoSEQ multiplex PCR; TCRdb stores in-frame clones only, minus some. The sample contains about 120,000 clones, roughly 94% of which appear only once. Study-wide results and caveats: The alloresponse seemed to draw substantially on naive T cells, which appeared more diverse than memory cells. An assignable naive or memory phenotype was lacking in roughly 80-96% of proliferating CD4+ or CD8+ clones. Sequences that were alloreactive and traceable to unstimulated CD4+ memory cells were significantly reduced by siplizumab.

As regards this clone: Its antigen is still unknown.

Source material: non-Treg CD4+ T cells sorted from blood. This TCR was sampled from a human donor in good health. The chain joins TRBV7-8 to TRBJ2-7; the match to TRBD2 covers 8 bases. CDR3 sequence (DNA): TGTGCCAGCAGCCCCCGGGAGGGGCAACCCTACGAGCAGTACTTC. Translating gives CASSPREGQPYEQYF.